These 26 T cell receptor beta chains were sequenced from one sample in a study of cytomegalovirus exposure and HLA in healthy donors (dated by TCRdb to the late 2010s). Library method: the immunoSEQ multiplex PCR assay. A mixture of 60 forward primers for TCR Vbeta segments and 13 reverse primers for TCR Jbeta segments was used in the multiplex PCR. Entries here come from immuneACCESS through TCRdb and include only in-frame sequences with V and J called. Some clones fail to appear in such tables; in the studies checked, an unresolved V gene covers under half of the shortfall, and the cause of the remainder is unknown. This sample comprises about 210,000 clones, 82% of them detected only once. Around 6% of the sample is in the top ten clones. Specimen: PBMCs. The source of these receptors is a man aged 40-55 years in good health and CMV-seropositive.

V and J are TRBV19 and TRBJ2-2; D ambiguous. Deletions cut 5 bases from V and 3 bases from J, with 10 bases between. CDR1 LNHDA and CDR2 SQIVND come from the germline V gene (reference sequence). The CDR3 length is 14 residues. Here the CDR3 reads CASSSYSYTGELFF. The CDR3 nucleotides read TGTGCCAGTAGTTCTTACAGTTACACCGGGGAGCTGTTTTTT.

This sequence joins TRBV19 and TRBJ1-1; no reliable D call. Looked up from germline, CDR1 is LNHDA and CDR2 is SQIVND (reference sequence). The CDR3 loop spans 11 amino acids. Between the trimmed V and J ends, which lost 5 bases and 11 bases, there was a span of 12 bases. This chain's CDR3 is CASSEWKEAFF. CDR3 nucleotides: TGTGCCAGTAGTGAATGGAAGGAGGCTTTCTTT.

The chain uses TRBV15 and TRBJ2-3, with 9 nucleotides matching TRBD1. There are 15 residues in the CDR3. Germline CDR1 reads LNHNV; CDR2 reads YYDKDF (reference sequence). Trimming took 7 bases from V and 4 from J; bases not matched to a gene: 9. The CDR3 DNA reads TGTGCCACCACCGGGTGGGGACAGGGTGCAGATACGCAGTATTTT. Amino acids: CATTGWGQGADTQYF.

This chain links TRBV27 with TRBJ2-5; D perhaps matches TRBD2 (6 bases). Trimming removed 3 bases at V and 2 bases at J, with 19 bases between. Germline V CDR1 and CDR2: MNHEY, SMNVEV (reference sequence). The CDR3 covers 17 residues. CDR3: CASSFFPGLPKQETQYF. The CDR3, as DNA: TGTGCCAGCAGTTTCTTCCCGGGACTGCCGAAACAAGAGACCCAGTACTTC.

The chain joins TRBV19 to TRBJ2-2, with D maybe TRBD2 (6 bases). Germline-derived CDR1 and CDR2 are LNHDA and SQIVND (reference sequence). Trimming removed 3 bases at V and 7 bases at J, with 9 bases between. This CDR3 has 13 amino acids. The CDR3 DNA is TGTGCCAGTAGTATTGTGGGGGGCGGGGAGCTGTTTTTT. Protein: CASSIVGGGELFF.

The chain employs TRBV18 and TRBJ1-1; possibly TRBD1 for D (6 bases). V shed 6 bases and J shed 1 base, with 18 bases lying between them. The germline gives CDR1 KGHSH, CDR2 LQKENI. The CDR3 runs 16 residues. The CDR3 nucleotides read TGTGCCAGCTCCCGCGGACAGTCCCATCAGAACACTGAAGCTTTCTTT. Translated, it gives CASSRGQSHQNTEAFF.

The chain couples TRBV5-1 to TRBJ1-5; 8 bases map to TRBD1. Germline V gives CDR1 SGHRS, CDR2 YFSETQ. Trimming cost V 1 base and J 6 bases; bases outside gene matches: 6. There are 15 residues in the CDR3. The CDR3 DNA sequence: TGCGCCAGCAGCTTGAAGGCAGGGGGCGGTCAGCCCCAGCATTTT. It specifies CASSLKAGGGQPQHF.

The V call is TRBV29-1, the J call TRBJ2-7; TRBD2 might be the D (5 bases). Germline CDR1 and CDR2: SQVTM and ANQGSEA. This CDR3 is built from 13 residues. V dropped 7 bases and J dropped 2 bases, with 15 bases sitting between them. CDR3 coding DNA: TGCAGCGCGGGGAATCCCAATACCTACGAGCAGTACTTC. Translation gives CSAGNPNTYEQYF.

The V gene is TRBV7-8, the J gene TRBJ2-7; D may be TRBD2 (6 bases). The V and J ends lost 4 bases and 3 bases respectively, with 13 bases between them. This CDR3 has 14 amino acids. Germline V gene lookup returns CDR1 SGHVS and CDR2 FQNEAQ. The CDR3 DNA sequence: TGTGCCAGCAGCTCCGTCGGGCGGGACTACGAGCAGTACTTC. Encoded protein: CASSSVGRDYEQYF.

This clone was counted between two and nine times. This chain uses TRBV6-1 with TRBJ1-3, with 9 bases identical to TRBD1. Germline lookup yields CDR1 MNHNS and CDR2 SASEGT. V lost 3 bases to trimming and J lost 5 bases; unmatched junction nucleotides: 14. This CDR3 spans 18 amino acids. The CDR3 spells CASSDIRLRGQGRNTIYF. DNA of the CDR3: TGTGCCAGCAGTGATATACGCTTAAGGGGACAGGGACGAAACACCATATATTTT.

The V gene is TRBV12-5, the J gene TRBJ1-5; 7 nucleotides match TRBD1. V was clipped by 4 bases and J by 4 bases; unmatched bases: 10. The CDR3 sequence is 16 residues long. Germline V lookup: CDR1 LGHNT, CDR2 FRNRAP. CDR3 sequence: CASGWGTAWENQPQHF. The CDR3 coding sequence is TGTGCTAGTGGTTGGGGGACAGCTTGGGAAAATCAGCCCCAGCATTTT. The full variable domain, its missing parts supplied by reference TRBV12-5 and TRBJ1-5, is DARVTQTPRHKVTEMGQEVTMRCQPILGHNTVFWYRQTMMQGLELLAYFRNRAPLDDSGMPKDRFSAEMPDATLATLKIQPSEPRDSAVYFCASGWGTAWENQPQHFGDGTRLSIL.

This chain uses TRBV28 with TRBJ1-1; D remains ambiguous. V was cut by 7 bases and J by 4 bases, with 10 bases left in between. The CDR3 runs 12 residues. The germline V gene has CDR1 MDHEN and CDR2 SYDVKM. In nucleotides, the CDR3 is TGTGCCAGCACCCGGGAACGCACTGAAGCTTTCTTT. Translation gives CASTRERTEAFF. The full variable domain, in which reference TRBV28 and TRBJ1-1 provide the parts outside the CDR3, is DVKVTQSSRYLVKRTGEKVFLECVQDMDHENMFWYRQDPGLGLRLIYFSYDVKMKEKGDIPEGYSVSREKKERFSLILESASTNQTSMYLCASTRERTEAFFGQGTRLTVV.

The chain joins TRBV2 to TRBJ2-2; TRBD2 aligns across 11 bases. Looked up from germline, CDR1 is SNHLY and CDR2 is FYNNEI. The CDR3 length is 19 residues. V lost 1 base, J lost 5 bases, and 12 bases stayed unmatched. CDR3 nucleotides: TGTGCCAGCAGTGAAGAGGGAATAGCGGGAGGGCGAGAGACCGGGGAGCTGTTTTTT. Protein sequence: CASSEEGIAGGRETGELFF.

The V gene is TRBV27, the J gene TRBJ1-5; perhaps TRBD1 as D (6 bases). The CDR3 runs 14 residues. The germline V and J ends were trimmed by 5 bases and 4 bases, with 12 bases remaining between them. Germline V gene lookup returns CDR1 MNHEY and CDR2 SMNVEV (reference sequence). The CDR3 region has the DNA TGTGCCAGCAGTGTGGGGGGGCCAAATCAGCCCCAGCATTTT. Its translation: CASSVGGPNQPQHF.

This rearrangement joins TRBV6-5 to TRBJ2-1; TRBD1 aligns across 8 bases. The length of the CDR3 is 14 residues. Per germline, CDR1 MNHEY and CDR2 SVGAGI. V lost 6 bases, J lost 9 bases, and 10 bases stayed unmatched. CDR3 bases: TGTGCCAGCAGGATTTACAGGGGGAGTTCTGAGCAGTTCTTC. Translating it yields CASRIYRGSSEQFF.

This chain connects TRBV7-3 to TRBJ2-5; 8 nucleotides align to TRBD1. Germline assignment: CDR1 SGHTA and CDR2 FQGTGA. V shed 1 base, J shed 7 bases, and the junction held 5 bases outside the gene matches. The CDR3 runs to 14 residues. CDR3 region: CASSLSDRGATQYF. CDR3 DNA sequence: TGTGCCAGCAGCTTAAGTGACAGGGGAGCGACCCAGTACTTC.

The rearrangement uses TRBV14 and TRBJ2-5; TRBD2 matches 10 bases. Germline loops: CDR1 SGHDN, CDR2 FVKESK. J gave up 5 bases and V 2 bases, and 5 bases lay outside the gene matches. The CDR3 is 15 amino acids. CDR3 coding DNA: TGTGCCAGCAGCCAATTTAGCGGGGGGAAGGAGACCCAGTACTTC. It yields the protein CASSQFSGGKETQYF.

This sequence joins TRBV9 and TRBJ2-4; 13 nucleotides match TRBD2. This CDR3 comprises 16 residues. V dropped 4 bases and J dropped 7; count of bases not matched to a gene: 8. The germline V gene encodes CDR1 SGDLS and CDR2 YYNGEE. The CDR3, as DNA: TGTGCCAGCAGCCCTGGACTAGCGGGAGTGGGGAACATTCAGTACTTC. It yields the protein CASSPGLAGVGNIQYF.

The rearrangement joins TRBV5-1 to TRBJ2-5; 11 bases align to TRBD2. Germline V lookup: CDR1 SGHRS, CDR2 YFSETQ. CDR3 length equals 16 residues. Trimming took 4 bases from V and 2 from J; bases not matched to a gene: 7. In nucleotides, the CDR3 is TGCGCCAGCAGCCAGGCCTTAGCGGGAGGGCAAGAGACCCAGTACTTC. This translates into CASSQALAGGQETQYF.

The chain uses TRBV5-4 and TRBJ2-1; TRBD2 agrees at 14 bases. Trimming cost V 0 bases and J 9 bases; bases outside gene matches: 17. This CDR3 region has 20 residues. Germline loops: CDR1 SGHNT, CDR2 YYREEE (reference sequence). The CDR3 is CASSLDPGPGTSGSIIEQFF. The CDR3, as DNA: TGTGCCAGCAGCTTGGATCCGGGTCCCGGGACTAGCGGGAGTATCATTGAGCAGTTCTTC.

The chain joins TRBV15 to TRBJ2-1; 8 bases are shared with TRBD1. The CDR3 is 15 residues long. Germline CDR1 is LNHNV and CDR2 is YYDKDF (reference sequence). V lost 9 bases, J lost 1 base, and 8 bases stayed unmatched. DNA of the CDR3: TGTGCCACAGCGGCCGGGACAGGTTCCTACAATGAGCAGTTCTTC. Protein sequence: CATAAGTGSYNEQFF.

This clone was seen more than once but under ten times. The rearrangement joins TRBV5-8 to TRBJ2-6, with 7 bases matching TRBD1. The CDR3 is 15 residues long. Germline assignment: CDR1 SGHTS and CDR2 YDEGEE. J was trimmed by 2 bases and V by 4 bases; bases with no gene match: 3. The CDR3 DNA sequence: TGTGCCAGCAGCCTGCAGGGGGCTGGGGCCAACGTCCTGACTTTC. It encodes CASSLQGAGANVLTF.

This rearrangement joins TRBV15 to TRBJ1-1; D might be TRBD1 (5 bases). There are 16 residues in the CDR3. V was cut by 5 bases and J by 0 bases, with 16 bases left in between. Germline V lookup: CDR1 LNHNV, CDR2 YYDKDF (reference sequence). CDR3 in amino acids: CATSPRSQGLNTEAFF. The CDR3 region has the DNA TGTGCCACCAGCCCCCGAAGCCAGGGTCTGAACACTGAAGCTTTCTTT.

This rearrangement joins TRBV6-1 to TRBJ2-7; maybe TRBD1 (5 bases). Germline V CDR1 and CDR2: MNHNS, SASEGT. V shed 0 bases and J shed 2 bases, with 8 bases lying between them. This CDR3 has 14 amino acids. In DNA, the CDR3 is TGTGCCAGCAGTGAAGCGCTGGGGCCCTACGAGCAGTACGTC. Translating gives CASSEALGPYEQYV.

This chain links TRBV6-5 with TRBJ1-4; D is undetermined. Trimming pared 6 bases from V and 1 base from J, leaving 9 bases between. Germline assignment: CDR1 MNHEY and CDR2 SVGAGI. The CDR3 sequence is 14 residues long. The CDR3 DNA follows: TGTGCCAGCAGCGGTCCGGGAACTAATGAAAAACTGTTTTTT. Translated, it gives CASSGPGTNEKLFF.

The chain has TRBV4-2 and TRBJ2-1; 14 bases are a match to TRBD2. V dropped 1 base and J dropped 9; count of bases not matched to a gene: 5. The length of the CDR3 is 16 residues. Germline values: CDR1 LGHNA, CDR2 YNFKEQ. CDR3 nucleotides: TGTGCCAGCAGCCAAGTTACGGGACTAGCGGGAGTTGAGCAGTTCTTC. The encoded protein is CASSQVTGLAGVEQFF.